A selection of T cell receptor beta chains follows, all from one sample in a study of control samples from healthy donors and cancer patients. Libraries were prepared by immunoSEQ multiplex PCR; TCRdb keeps only in-frame clonotypes and omits some of them. The data hold 130,000 to 150,000 clones, with approximately 86% observed a single time. Sequencing used blood. The receptor set was obtained from a woman younger than 45 in good health. The CDR3 runs from the conserved cysteine through the conserved F or W. The order of the fields is J gene, V gene, D gene, clone size, CDR3 DNA, CDR3 protein. A D gene is named only where the DNA matches it firmly. A row's size may be missing; if present it is once, few, many or a size class.

>TRBJ1-1|TRBV2|NA|NA
TGTGCCAGCAGTGAAGCACGGCAGGGGCGAGCTTTCTTT
CASSEARQGRAFF
>TRBJ2-3|TRBV5-1|TRBD2|NA
TGCGCCAGCAGCTCCGCCCCGCCGGGACTAGCTGCCAGGACAGATACGCAGTATTTT
CASSSAPPGLAARTDTQYF
>TRBJ2-3|TRBV19|TRBD2|few
TGTGCCAGTAGTGGGCTAGCGGGAGGGGTAGCAGATACGCAGTATTTT
CASSGLAGGVADTQYF
>TRBJ1-2|TRBV19|NA|NA
TGTGCCAGTAGAAGAACTGTCTGGGGCTACACCTTC
CASRRTVWGYTF
>TRBJ1-4|TRBV3-1/TRBV3-2|NA|NA
TGTGCCAGCAGCCAAGATCCCGGGGGGCTCGGTGAAAAACTGTTTTTT
CASSQDPGGLGEKLFF
>TRBJ1-1|TRBV19|TRBD1|NA
TGTGCCAGTAGTAGGGGGACAGGGGTCACGTCGAACACTGAAGCTTTCTTT
CASSRGTGVTSNTEAFF
>TRBJ1-2|TRBV29-1|TRBD1|NA
TGCAGCGTAACAGGGGGCTGGGGCTACACCTTC
CSVTGGWGYTF
>TRBJ1-5|TRBV4-2|NA|NA
TGTGCCAGCAGCCAAGGTGGTGGGGGTATCAATCAGCCCCAGCATTTT
CASSQGGGGINQPQHF
>TRBJ2-3|TRBV4-2|NA|once
TGTGCCAGCAGCCAAGAGTTGGGGGGGCCAGATACGCAGTATTTT
CASSQELGGPDTQYF
>TRBJ1-5|TRBV3-1/TRBV3-2|TRBD1|NA
TGTGCCAGCAGCCAGGGGGACAGGGCCCCATCAGCCCAGCATTTT
CASSQGDRAPSAQHF
>TRBJ2-3|TRBV18|TRBD2|NA
TGTGCCAGCTCACTGGCGGGAGGGACAAATACGCAGTATTTT
CASSLAGGTNTQYF
>TRBJ1-1|TRBV10-2|TRBD1|few
TGCGCCAGCTCACGCAGGGGGAGTTCGTCTGAAGCTTTCTTT
CASSRRGSSSEAFF
>TRBJ2-2|TRBV28|NA|NA
TGTGCCAGCAGTTTGTTCGGGGTATCGAACACCGGGGAGCTGTTTTTT
CASSLFGVSNTGELFF
>TRBJ2-7|TRBV5-1|NA|NA
TGCGCCAGCAGCCCCGGACATTACGAGCAGTACTTC
CASSPGHYEQYF
>TRBJ2-1|TRBV2|NA|NA
TGTGCCAGCACCCCACGGAGCTCAGACAATGAGCAGTTCTTC
CASTPRSSDNEQFF
>TRBJ1-2|TRBV27|NA|NA
TGTGCCAGCAGTTTATCGTGGCAGGAAGCTAACTATGGCTACACCTTC
CASSLSWQEANYGYTF
>TRBJ2-2|TRBV19|NA|NA
TGTGCCAGTAGTATAGGAACAGGGAATTTCGGCGGGGAGCTGTTTTTT
CASSIGTGNFGGELFF
>TRBJ2-1|TRBV5-6|NA|NA
TGTGCCAGCAGCTTGGCCGGGGCCGGATTGAATGAGCAGTTCTTC
CASSLAGAGLNEQFF
>TRBJ1-2|TRBV27|NA|NA
TGTGCCAGCAGTTTGCGCCGGGACTATGGCTACACCTTC
CASSLRRDYGYTF
>TRBJ1-6|TRBV7-2|TRBD1|once
TGTGCCAGCAGCTACCCGGGACAGCGAATTCCACCCCTCCACTTT
CASSYPGQRIPPLHF